This note documents a single T cell receptor (beta chain) sequence. V was shortened by 0 bases and J by 0 bases, with 12 bases between the two germline ends. Germline CDR1 and CDR2: SGHNT and YYREEE (reference sequence). The CDR3 length is 16 residues. This sample stems from a study of cytomegalovirus exposure and HLA in healthy donors. PCR amplification relied on 60 Vbeta primers (plus 13 Jbeta primers). The repertoire was sequenced with immunoSEQ multiplex PCR; TCRdb's copy has only in-frame clones and lacks some. The sample holds roughly 63,000 clones, about 65% seen once. This TCR derives from a man over 45 in good health and CMV-seropositive. V and J are TRBV5-4 and TRBJ1-2; D unresolved. Sequencing was performed on PBMCs. The CDR3 bases are TGTGCCAGCAGCTTGGTGTCAGGAGGAGCTAACTATGGCTACACCTTC. Translated, it gives CASSLVSGGANYGYTF.